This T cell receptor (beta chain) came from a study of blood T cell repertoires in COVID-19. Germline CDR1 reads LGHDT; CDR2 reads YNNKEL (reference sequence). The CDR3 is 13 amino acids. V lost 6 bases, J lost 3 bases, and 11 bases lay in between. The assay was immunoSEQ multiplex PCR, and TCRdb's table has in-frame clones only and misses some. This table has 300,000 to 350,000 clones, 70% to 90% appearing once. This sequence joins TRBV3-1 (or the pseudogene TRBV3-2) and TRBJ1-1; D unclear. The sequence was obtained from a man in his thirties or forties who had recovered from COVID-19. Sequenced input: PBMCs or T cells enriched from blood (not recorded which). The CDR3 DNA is TGTGCCAGCAGAAAGGAGGCCCACACTGAAGCTTTCTTT. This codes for CASRKEAHTEAFF.